This entry features one T cell receptor beta chain sequence. Assay used: immunoSEQ multiplex PCR; TCRdb lists only in-frame clones, some missing. This table holds about 90,000 clones, approximately 90% found once. The data were taken from a study of T cell responses to AZD1222 COVID-19 vaccine. CDR1 is LGHDT, CDR2 YNNKEL, per germline (reference sequence). V dropped 5 bases and J dropped 5; count of bases not matched to a gene: 3. This CDR3 region has 14 residues. The rearrangement links TRBV3-1 (or the pseudogene TRBV3-2) to TRBJ1-6, with TRBD1 matching over 7 bases. The TCR sequence derives from an adult in good health. The sequencing used peripheral blood, collected on day 0 of MenACWY control vaccination. CDR3 in DNA: TGTGCCAGCAGCAGGGGACAGAATAATTCACCCCTCCACTTT. This translates into CASSRGQNNSPLHF.